This TCR beta chain was documented in a study of T cells in localized non-small cell lung cancer. Study-wide results and limits: Longer overall survival accompanied higher blood T cell density. Because sequencing included only one region (of the tumor), heterogeneity remains possible.

As for this clone: Its antigen is not known.

TCRdb's copy holds only in-frame clones and misses some; the assay was immunoSEQ multiplex PCR. The sample lists about 79,000 clones, 70% to 90% occurring once. V lost 11 bases to trimming and J lost 2 bases, with 18 bases between them. The CDR3 is made up of 14 amino acids. The origin of this receptor is a woman between 40 and 69 years old with stage I squamous cell lung carcinoma. Sequencing was performed on peripheral blood, taken before any cancer treatment. V gene TRBV6-7 combines with J gene TRBJ1-2; D not resolved. TRBV6-7 is treated as an ORF (open reading frame) with a function not yet certain. CDR3 residues: CADLNKGPNYGYTF. As DNA, the CDR3 is TGTGCCGACTTGAATAAGGGTCCCAACTATGGCTACACCTTC.